In its sample, the clone carrying this TCR beta chain was seen many times. Its antigen is currently unknown. The sample originates from a study of T cells after yellow fever vaccination. The study, taken as a whole, reports: A weaker but faster secondary response was observed, peaking on day 5 versus 15.

Trimming removed 3 bases at V and 8 bases at J, with 14 bases between. CDR1 SGHRS and CDR2 YFSETQ come from the germline V gene. This CDR3 is 13 amino acids long. TCRdb independently ran MiXCR on the 5' RACE reads; one entry per CDR3 protein. In the table there are around 310,000 distinct CDR3 sequences, roughly 3.5% of which are singletons. The V gene is TRBV5-1, the J gene TRBJ2-5; maybe TRBD2 (5 bases). The sequenced sample was PBMCs, obtained on the day of the yellow fever booster vaccination. This TCR was sampled from a man between 18 and 29 years old who received the YFV17D yellow fever vaccine. The CDR3 DNA sequence: TGCGCCAGCAGCTCGGACGGACCGGGAACCCAGTACTTC. Residues: CASSSDGPGTQYF.